These T cell receptor beta chains were read from a single sample in a study of blood T cells in healthy people across ages. Using its own MiXCR run on the 5' RACE reads, TCRdb lists one record per CDR3 protein. Of some 1.5 million distinct CDR3 sequences listed, about 28% are singletons. The sample was blood. The receptors were gathered from a woman aged 25 to 39 in good health. Both conserved end residues are part of each CDR3. A D gene is named only where the DNA matches it firmly. Not every row has a clone size; where given, it reads once, few, many or a size class.

cdr3_nt cdr3_aa v_call clone_size j_call d_call
TGTGCCAGCAGCACTTCCCTCGGGGGGGCAAACTATGGCTACACCTTC CASSTSLGGANYGYTF TRBV5-5 few TRBJ1-2 NA
TGCGCCAGCAGCTCGGAGACAGGAGGAAACAATGAGCAGTTCTTC CASSSETGGNNEQFF TRBV5-1 few TRBJ2-1 NA
TGCGCCAGCAGCTTGGGAGGGACAGGGGAAGGCTACACCTTC CASSLGGTGEGYTF TRBV5-1 few TRBJ1-2 TRBD1
TGTGCCAGCTCACCAGTGATGAACACTGAAGCTTTCTTT CASSPVMNTEAFF TRBV18 few TRBJ1-1 NA
TGCAGTGCGAAGGGGGGCGGACAGCAGACCTATGGCTACACCTTC CSAKGGGQQTYGYTF TRBV20-1 NA TRBJ1-2 NA
TGCGCCAGCTACAGCTCGAGCTCCTACAATGAGCAGTTCTTC CASYSSSSYNEQFF TRBV5-1 NA TRBJ2-1 NA
TGTGCCAGCTCACCACCGAGACAGGGAAAACGGGAGCAGTACTTC CASSPPRQGKREQYF TRBV18 few TRBJ2-7 TRBD1
TGTGCCAGCAACCCGCATAGCGGGAGCACCCCCCAGTACTTC CASNPHSGSTPQYF TRBV7-2 many TRBJ2-7 TRBD2
TGTGCCAACTTTCCGCCCCGGACAGGCATGAACACTGAAGCTTTCTTT CANFPPRTGMNTEAFF TRBV6-1 few TRBJ1-1 TRBD1
TGTGCCAGCAGCTTTCAAGGCGACCAAGAGACCCAGTACTTC CASSFQGDQETQYF TRBV7-9 many TRBJ2-5 NA